The clone carrying this T cell receptor (beta chain) was counted a few times. These data come from a study of blood T cells in healthy people across ages. Primed by a sample-barcoded 5' primer and a J-beta primer mix, a second PCR proceeded for 7 to 11 cycles. TCRdb reanalysed the 5' RACE reads using MiXCR and keeps one entry per CDR3 protein. The sample yields about 2 million distinct CDR3 sequences, 40% to 55% seen once. Extractions gave at least 5.5 micrograms of total RNA per sample. Sequences were obtained from blood. The sequence came from a woman in her forties in good health.

Written as DNA, the CDR3 is TGTGCCAGCAGCTTAGTAGGCTCGCAGGGAGTAGCCAAAAACATTCAGTACTTC. Amino acid sequence: CASSLVGSQGVAKNIQYF. The gene calls are TRBV11-2 and TRBJ2-4; D tentatively reads TRBD1 or TRBD2 (5 bases each). CDR3 length equals 18 residues. From germline, CDR1 is SGHAT and CDR2 FQNNGV. V shed 1 base and J shed 0 bases, with 16 bases lying between them.